The 5 T cell receptor beta chains below were found in one sample sequenced in a study of cytotoxic CD8 clonotypes in ibrutinib-treated CLL. TCRdb keeps only in-frame clones here, not all; method: immunoSEQ multiplex PCR. In the table there are about 140,000 clones, 80% of which are singletons. Material: PBMCs, obtained after 36 months of ibrutinib treatment. The receptor source for this set is a human donor with chronic lymphocytic leukemia.

This sequence joins TRBV19 and TRBJ1-2; 7 bases agree with TRBD1. Per the germline V gene, CDR1 is LNHDA and CDR2 is SQIVND (reference sequence). The CDR3 is 15 residues long. V dropped 6 bases and J dropped 3; count of bases not matched to a gene: 10. Here the CDR3 reads CASSLRDRKYYGYTF. CDR3 nucleotides: TGTGCCAGTAGCCTCCGGGACAGAAAGTACTATGGCTACACCTTC.

This clone appeared once. The V and J genes are TRBV18 and TRBJ2-3; TRBD1 matches at 9 bases. CDR3 length: 16 amino acids. Germline V lookup: CDR1 KGHSH, CDR2 LQKENI. The V and J ends lost 0 bases and 5 bases, in that order; junction bases with no gene match: 6. The CDR3 is CASSPPRTGALDTQYF. CDR3 DNA: TGTGCCAGCTCACCACCTAGGACAGGGGCCTTAGATACGCAGTATTTT.

V usage is TRBV27 and J usage is TRBJ1-6; 8 nucleotides agree with TRBD1. Germline V gene sequence: CDR1 MNHEY, CDR2 SMNVEV (reference sequence). The CDR3 is 15 residues long. The ends lost 5 bases at V and 7 bases at J; junction bases unmatched: 7. Written as DNA, the CDR3 is TGTGCCAGCAGTGGACACAGGGGGGGAAATTCACCCCTCCACTTT. Residues: CASSGHRGGNSPLHF.

This CDR3 is CASSISVNTEAFF. As DNA, the CDR3 is TGTGCCAGTAGTATATCAGTGAACACTGAAGCTTTCTTT. The rearrangement joins TRBV19 to TRBJ1-1; D is uncertain. Trimming left V 2 bases short and J 0 bases short, with 4 bases between. Germline V gene lookup returns CDR1 LNHDA and CDR2 SQIVND (reference sequence). The CDR3 length is 13 residues.

This chain joins TRBV4-1 and TRBJ1-5; 10 bases are a match to TRBD1. The CDR3 has 17 residues. Per the germline V gene, CDR1 is MGHRA and CDR2 is YSYEKL. V was clipped by 2 bases and J by 3 bases; unmatched bases: 7. CDR3: CASSQTRDRGFNQPQHF. The CDR3 DNA follows: TGCGCCAGCAGCCAAACCCGGGACAGGGGATTCAATCAGCCCCAGCATTTT.